This T cell receptor (beta chain) was retrieved from a study of siplizumab effects on memory and regulatory T cells. Measured with immunoSEQ multiplex PCR; TCRdb has only the in-frame clones, and not every one. The sample records around 95,000 clones, about 94% being singletons. Germline values: CDR1 SEHNR, CDR2 FQNEAQ (reference sequence). This CDR3 contains 12 residues. The chain couples TRBV7-9 to TRBJ1-4; D gene unclear. Source material: non-Treg CD4+ T cells sorted from blood. The receptor comes from a human donor in good health. The CDR3 DNA reads as TGTGCTAGCTGGGGAGGTGATGAAAAACTGTTTTTT. Its translation: CASWGGDEKLFF.